These 18 T cell receptor beta chains were sequenced from one sample in a study of control samples from healthy donors and cancer patients. The table came from immunoSEQ multiplex PCR; TCRdb's copy has only in-frame clones and leaves some out. This sample has 40,000 to 45,000 clones; approximately 70% occur once, and the top ten carry approximately 17%. Sequenced: formalin-fixed, paraffin-embedded tissue. The receptor source for this set is a male donor with melanoma.

This clone was found a few times. This chain joins TRBV5-1 and TRBJ2-5, with no clear D. CDR1 SGHRS and CDR2 YFSETQ come from the germline V gene. CDR3 length: 13 amino acids. The V gene lost 4 bases and the J gene lost 7 bases, with 14 bases spanning the gap. As DNA, the CDR3 is TGCGCCAGCAGCCCCCCAGCGCCCCTGACCCAGTACTTC. Translating gives CASSPPAPLTQYF.

V usage is TRBV12-3 or TRBV12-4 and J usage is TRBJ1-3; D may be TRBD1 (5 bases). The CDR3 spans 12 residues. V dropped 3 bases and J dropped 7 bases, with 7 bases sitting between them. For the CDR3, the DNA is TGTGCCAGCAGTTTGGGGGAGAACACCATATATTTT. Its translation is CASSLGENTIYF.

To note about this clone: In the same sample, other DNA sequences code for this CDR3. The J gene is TRBJ1-2, the V gene TRBV21-1. TRBV21-1 is recorded as a pseudogene. The CDR3 covers 15 residues. CDR3 coding DNA: TGTGCCACCCATCCGTCTCAGGCCTTGGACTATGGCTATACCTTC. As protein: CATHPSQALDYGYTF.

Worth noting for this clone: A much larger clone differs by one base, so this may be a read error. V and J are TRBV29-1 and TRBJ2-6; 10 nucleotides line up with TRBD1. The V gene end was trimmed by 7 bases and the J gene end by 3 bases; junction bases not matched to a gene: 15. The germline V gene has CDR1 SQVTM and CDR2 ANQGSEA. The CDR3 sequence is 18 residues long. The CDR3 sequence is CSAVLMGQGFFGANVLTF. In DNA, the CDR3 is TGCAGCGCCGTGTTAATGGGACAGGGGTTTTTTGGGGCCAACGTCCTGACTTTC.

J is TRBJ2-3 and V is TRBV25-1; 12 bases are a match to TRBD1. The V gene's germline CDR1 is MGHDK and CDR2 SYGVNS. The CDR3 contains 14 residues. The V gene end was trimmed by 7 bases and the J gene end by 5 bases; junction bases not matched to a gene: 4. In DNA form, the CDR3 reads TGTGCCAGCACGGGACAGGGGGCTAAAGATACGCAGTATTTT. This translates into CASTGQGAKDTQYF.

The chain joins TRBV7-3 to TRBJ2-7; 13 bases align to TRBD2. Germline trimming cut 6 bases from V and 2 bases from J; bases unmatched to any gene: 4. The CDR3 sequence is 15 residues long. Germline CDR1 SGHTA, CDR2 FQGTGA. The CDR3 bases are TGTGCCAGCAGGATTGGACTAGCGGGGGCCTACGAGCAGTACTTC. Protein sequence: CASRIGLAGAYEQYF.

This chain uses TRBV4-2 with TRBJ2-3, with 7 bases identical to TRBD2. Germline V gene lookup returns CDR1 LGHNA and CDR2 YNFKEQ. The CDR3 is made up of 14 amino acids. V gave up 5 bases and J gave up 3 bases; unmatched junction bases: 5. The CDR3 sequence is CASSGEGVTDTQYF. DNA of the CDR3: TGTGCCAGCAGCGGGGAGGGAGTGACAGATACGCAGTATTTT.

V is TRBV4-1 and J is TRBJ2-5, with 8 positions matching TRBD2. Germline assignment: CDR1 MGHRA and CDR2 YSYEKL. The length of the CDR3 is 16 residues. Losses at the gene ends were 4 bases for V and 0 bases for J; bases not matched to a gene: 7. The chain's CDR3 is CASSRTPGGDQETQYF. The CDR3 DNA follows: TGCGCCAGCAGCCGCACCCCCGGGGGGGACCAAGAGACCCAGTACTTC.

The chain is built from TRBV2 and TRBJ2-5, with D possibly matching TRBD1 (6 bases). The CDR3 runs 14 residues. The germline gives CDR1 SNHLY, CDR2 FYNNEI. V gave up 4 bases and J gave up 2 bases, with 11 bases separating them. The CDR3 nucleotides are TGTGCCAGCAGTGGGGATCAGGGGCAAGAGACCCAGTACTTC. Encoded protein: CASSGDQGQETQYF. The whole variable domain, remainder taken from reference TRBV2 and TRBJ2-5, is EPEVTQTPSHQVTQMGQEVILRCVPISNHLYFYWYRQILGQKVEFLVSFYNNEISEKSEIFDDQFSVERPDGSNFTLKIRSTKLEDSAMYFCASSGDQGQETQYFGPGTRLLVL.

The gene calls are TRBV7-9 and TRBJ1-5, with D possibly being TRBD1 (5 bases). The CDR3 has 14 amino acids. V was trimmed by 1 base and J by 5 bases, leaving 9 bases between them. The V gene's germline CDR1 is SEHNR and CDR2 FQNEAQ (reference sequence). In DNA form, the CDR3 reads TGTGCCAGCAGCTTAGGGGGCCCGTATCAGCCCCAGCATTTT. Translating it yields CASSLGGPYQPQHF.

The chain uses TRBV29-1 and TRBJ1-4; D remains ambiguous. Germline loops: CDR1 SQVTM, CDR2 ANQGSEA. Deletions cut 1 base from V and 7 bases from J, with 13 bases between. The CDR3 is made up of 14 amino acids. CDR3 nucleotide sequence: TGCAGCGTTGAAGGCGAGAGGGTCGGTGAAAAACTGTTTTTT. Protein sequence: CSVEGERVGEKLFF. Supplemented by reference TRBV29-1 and TRBJ1-4, the full variable domain reads SAVISQKPSRDICQRGTSLTIQCQVDSQVTMMFWYRQQPGQSLTLIATANQGSEATYESGFVIDKFPISRPNLTFSTLTVSNMSPEDSSIYLCSVEGERVGEKLFFGSGTQLSVL.

This clone turned up a few times. V is TRBV10-2 and J is TRBJ2-1; 10 nucleotides agree with TRBD2. Germline trimming cut 9 bases from V and 7 bases from J; bases unmatched to any gene: 6. This CDR3 has 13 residues. Per the germline V gene, CDR1 is WSHSY and CDR2 is SAAADI. CDR3 DNA: TGCGCCAGTGGGGCTAGCGGGAGAAATGAGCAGTTCTTC. Translated: CASGASGRNEQFF.

The chain is built from TRBV2 and TRBJ2-2; maybe TRBD2 (6 bases). With 1 base removed from V and 7 bases from J, the gap between germline ends came to 13 bases. Germline assignment: CDR1 SNHLY and CDR2 FYNNEI. The CDR3 totals 15 residues. Here the CDR3 reads CASSEVGGAGGELFF. CDR3 nucleotides: TGTGCCAGCAGTGAAGTAGGAGGGGCGGGCGGGGAGCTGTTTTTT.

This chain connects TRBV18 to TRBJ1-4; 8 nucleotides agree with TRBD1. From germline, CDR1 is KGHSH and CDR2 LQKENI. This CDR3 spans 15 amino acids. V was pared by 3 bases and J by 6 bases, with 6 bases of the junction left unmatched. The CDR3 coding sequence is TGTGCCAGCTCACCCGGACAGGGCCGGGATGAAAAACTGTTTTTT. This codes for CASSPGQGRDEKLFF. The variable domain in full, completed from reference TRBV18 and TRBJ1-4, reads NAGVMQNPRHLVRRRGQEARLRCSPMKGHSHVYWYRQLPEEGLKFMVYLQKENIIDESGMPKERFSAEFPKEGPSILRIQQVVRGDSAAYFCASSPGQGRDEKLFFGSGTQLSVL.

V and J are TRBV4-1 and TRBJ2-1; TRBD2 matches 12 bases. CDR1 MGHRA and CDR2 YSYEKL come from the germline V gene. The length of the CDR3 is 19 residues. V trimming: 5 bases; J trimming: 0 bases; junction bases outside the gene matches: 11. As DNA, the CDR3 is TGCGCCAGCAGCTTAATTCGCGGGACTAGCGGGTACTCCTACAATGAGCAGTTCTTC. Translating it yields CASSLIRGTSGYSYNEQFF.

The chain joins TRBV19 to TRBJ2-7; D call uncertain. Trimming left V 5 bases short and J 2 bases short, with 13 bases between. Germline loops: CDR1 LNHDA, CDR2 SQIVND (reference sequence). The CDR3 consists of 14 residues. The CDR3 DNA reads TGTGCCAGTAGTCCCGTAGGAGATACCTACGAGCAGTACTTC. This sequence encodes CASSPVGDTYEQYF.

Of note for this clone: The junction shows a germline mismatch at one end, possibly a read error. The sample has other DNA sequences that encode this CDR3 too. This chain connects TRBV28 to TRBJ1-4; D not resolved. CDR1 and CDR2 from the germline V gene are MDHEN and SYDVKM. The CDR3 is 12 amino acids. CDR3 coding DNA: TGTGCCAGTAGTTTAACCCCGTCGAAACTGTTTTTT. Translation gives CASSLTPSKLFF.

The sample holds a few counts of this clone. CDR3 residues: CAIGGNGRVYEQYF. The CDR3 DNA reads TGTGCCATCGGGGGTAACGGGAGGGTCTACGAGCAGTACTTC. The chain combines TRBV10-3 with TRBJ2-7, with 8 bases that match TRBD2. The V segment lost 8 bases and the J segment 3 bases; nucleotides outside the gene matches: 9. Germline-derived CDR1 and CDR2 are ENHRY and SYGVKD. The CDR3 length is 14 residues.